These 14 T cell receptor beta chains were sequenced from one sample in a study of identical twins. TCRdb reprocessed the 5' RACE reads with MiXCR, giving one entry per CDR3 protein. The sample lists 700,000 or so distinct CDR3 sequences, approximately 22% seen once, with around 4.5% in the top ten. This sample also appeared in a second study, on T cells expressing NK-cell markers.

The sample was PBMCs. All receptors derive from a woman aged 18 to 35 in good health.

The chain has TRBV11-3 and TRBJ2-2; D uncertain. Germline CDR1 and CDR2: SGHNT and YENEEA. The CDR3 totals 16 residues. V was pared by 4 bases and J by 7 bases, with 19 bases between. CDR3 amino acids: CASSSTRTNRGGELFF. The DNA of the CDR3 is TGTGCCAGCAGCTCCACCCGAACGAATCGAGGCGGGGAGCTGTTTTTT.

The rearrangement uses TRBV20-1 and TRBJ2-2; D is uncertain. Germline CDR1 reads DFQATT; CDR2 reads SNEGSKA (reference sequence). CDR3 length: 15 residues. V was cut by 6 bases and J by 0 bases, with 14 bases left in between. The CDR3 protein is CSASRAGPNTGELFF. The CDR3, as DNA: TGCAGTGCCTCACGGGCAGGCCCGAACACCGGGGAGCTGTTTTTT.

A few counts support this clonotype. The chain combines TRBV29-1 with TRBJ2-3; D assignment may be TRBD1 or TRBD2 (5 bases each). This CDR3 region has 11 residues. Deletions cut 6 bases from V and 10 bases from J, with 14 bases between. Germline CDR1 reads SQVTM; CDR2 reads ANQGSEA. This chain's CDR3 is CSVGGGQAQYF. Here the CDR3 DNA reads TGCAGCGTCGGTGGGGGTCAGGCGCAGTATTTT.

This sequence joins TRBV15 and TRBJ2-3; TRBD1 is a possible D gene (5 bases). The CDR3 sequence is 15 residues long. CDR1 LNHNV and CDR2 YYDKDF come from the germline V gene (reference sequence). The V end was cut by 10 bases, the J end by 0 bases, with 17 bases between. The CDR3 bases are TGTGCCATCATGCAAGGGGATACTAGCACAGATACGCAGTATTTT. Translated, it gives CAIMQGDTSTDTQYF.

This clonotype was seen ten or more times. This chain connects TRBV6-2 or TRBV6-3 to TRBJ2-7; D is tentatively TRBD1 or TRBD2 (5 bases each). Germline V gives CDR1 MNHEY, CDR2 SVGEGT. The V gene lost 5 bases and the J gene lost 4 bases, with 12 bases spanning the gap. This CDR3 region has 13 residues. CDR3 residues: CASSTGTVYEQYF. The CDR3 DNA reads TGTGCCAGCAGTACTGGGACGGTATACGAGCAGTACTTC.

This clonotype was observed a few times. The V and J genes are TRBV20-1 and TRBJ2-1; 8 bases align to TRBD2. The V and J ends lost 3 bases and 10 bases, in that order; junction bases with no gene match: 11. The germline V gene encodes CDR1 DFQATT and CDR2 SNEGSKA (reference sequence). There are 14 residues in the CDR3. This CDR3 reads CSARSGGALNEQFF. For the CDR3, the DNA is TGCAGTGCTAGGTCGGGGGGGGCCCTCAACGAGCAGTTCTTC.

The chain carries TRBV5-4 and TRBJ2-2, with a tentative D call TRBD2 (5 bases). The CDR3 spans 13 residues. The V gene lost 7 bases and the J gene lost 5 bases, with 12 bases spanning the gap. CDR1 SGHNT and CDR2 YYREEE come from the germline V gene (reference sequence). For the CDR3, the DNA is TGTGCCAGCGCGGGCCTCCCGACCGGGGAGCTGTTTTTT. Translating it yields CASAGLPTGELFF.

As for this clonotype: The missing conserved phenylalanine or tryptophan at the end of this CDR3 makes a read error likely. J is TRBJ2-7 and V is TRBV5-1; tentatively, D is TRBD1 (6 bases). CDR3 length equals 14 residues. CDR1 is SGHRS and CDR2 is YFSETQ in the germline V gene. Trimming removed 3 bases at V and 0 bases at J, with 10 bases between. The CDR3 coding sequence is TGCGCCAGCAGCTATACAGGGCTCTCCTACGAGCAGTACTTA. It yields the protein CASSYTGLSYEQYL.

This clonotype was found a few times. The rearrangement uses TRBV7-8 and TRBJ2-1, with TRBD2 as a possible D gene (5 bases). The V end was cut by 4 bases, the J end by 7 bases, with 14 bases between. Germline CDR1 reads SGHVS; CDR2 reads FQNEAQ. The CDR3 contains 14 residues. The CDR3 loop is CASSSVDWANEQFF. The CDR3 region has the DNA TGTGCCAGCAGCTCCGTGGACTGGGCGAATGAGCAGTTCTTC.

The chain joins TRBV6-5 to TRBJ1-1; no clear D gene. V lost 5 bases and J lost 1, with 11 bases in between. CDR1 is MNHEY and CDR2 is SVGAGI in the germline V gene. This CDR3 has 14 residues. In DNA form, the CDR3 reads TGTGCCAGCAGTCACGGGTGGAAGAACACTGAAGCTTTCTTT. The encoded protein is CASSHGWKNTEAFF.

A few counts support this clonotype. The V and J genes are TRBV5-8 and TRBJ2-5, with 7 nucleotides matching TRBD1. The ends lost 9 bases at V and 1 base at J; junction bases unmatched: 9. CDR1 SGHTS and CDR2 YDEGEE come from the germline V gene. CDR3 length: 14 residues. CDR3 nucleotides: TGTGCCACCAAACCGCGGACAGGCCAAGAGACCCAGTACTTC. Its protein product is CATKPRTGQETQYF.

This clonotype was observed a handful of times. The chain employs TRBV12-3 or TRBV12-4 and TRBJ1-2; D is unclear. The V end was cut by 0 bases, the J end by 8 bases, with 16 bases between. The CDR3 is 15 amino acids. CDR3 amino acids: CASSLALRAARGYTF. Written as DNA, the CDR3 is TGTGCCAGCAGTTTAGCCCTGAGGGCAGCACGGGGCTACACCTTC.

The V and J genes are TRBV19 and TRBJ2-3, with 8 bases aligning to TRBD2. The CDR3 is made up of 16 amino acids. V trimming: 7 bases; J trimming: 0 bases; junction bases outside the gene matches: 9. The germline CDR1 and CDR2 sequences are LNHDA and SQIVND (reference sequence). The CDR3: CASKAGGLRSTDTQYF. For the CDR3, the DNA is TGTGCCAGTAAGGCGGGAGGTTTACGAAGCACAGATACGCAGTATTTT. Full variable domain (rest looked up from reference TRBV19 and TRBJ2-3): DGGITQSPKYLFRKEGQNVTLSCEQNLNHDAMYWYRQDPGQGLRLIYYSQIVNDFQKGDIAEGYSVSREKKESFPLTVTSAQKNPTAFYLCASKAGGLRSTDTQYFGPGTRLTVL.

This clonotype has just a few counts. The chain couples TRBV15 to TRBJ1-2; 7 bases map to TRBD1. J was trimmed by 3 bases and V by 5 bases; bases with no gene match: 3. This CDR3 has 13 residues. From germline, CDR1 is LNHNV and CDR2 YYDKDF (reference sequence). The CDR3 here is CATSRDSDYGYTF. DNA for the CDR3: TGTGCCACCAGCCGGGACAGCGACTATGGCTACACCTTC.